This T cell receptor (beta chain) emerged from a study of blood T cell repertoires in COVID-19. Germline values: CDR1 MNHEY, CDR2 SMNVEV (reference sequence). The CDR3 is 14 amino acids. V was trimmed by 2 bases and J by 2 bases, leaving 7 bases between them. Only in-frame clones appear in the TCRdb table, and some are missing; sequencing was by immunoSEQ multiplex PCR. The table lists 150,000 or so clones, approximately 80% of them singletons, with 44% in the top ten. The genes are TRBV27 and TRBJ2-1; D perhaps matches TRBD1 (6 bases). The specimen was peripheral blood. The TCR sequence derives from a human donor in a cohort sampled during active COVID-19. The CDR3 DNA sequence: TGTGCCAGCAGTTTAGGACAGCCCTACAATGAGCAGTTCTTC. It is translated as CASSLGQPYNEQFF.